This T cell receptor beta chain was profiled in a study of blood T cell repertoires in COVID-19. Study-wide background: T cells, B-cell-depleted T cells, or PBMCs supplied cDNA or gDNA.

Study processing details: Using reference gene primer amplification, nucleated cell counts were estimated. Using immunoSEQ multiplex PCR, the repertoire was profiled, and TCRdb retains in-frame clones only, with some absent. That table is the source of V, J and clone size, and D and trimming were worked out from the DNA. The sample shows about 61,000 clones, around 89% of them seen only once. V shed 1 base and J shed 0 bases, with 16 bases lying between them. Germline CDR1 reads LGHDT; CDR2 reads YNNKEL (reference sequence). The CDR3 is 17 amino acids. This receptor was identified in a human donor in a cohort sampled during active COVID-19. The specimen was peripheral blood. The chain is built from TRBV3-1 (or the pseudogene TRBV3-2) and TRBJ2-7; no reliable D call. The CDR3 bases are TGTGCCAGCAGCCAAGCCGGTTCGGCGGAGAGCTCCTACGAGCAGTACTTC. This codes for CASSQAGSAESSYEQYF.